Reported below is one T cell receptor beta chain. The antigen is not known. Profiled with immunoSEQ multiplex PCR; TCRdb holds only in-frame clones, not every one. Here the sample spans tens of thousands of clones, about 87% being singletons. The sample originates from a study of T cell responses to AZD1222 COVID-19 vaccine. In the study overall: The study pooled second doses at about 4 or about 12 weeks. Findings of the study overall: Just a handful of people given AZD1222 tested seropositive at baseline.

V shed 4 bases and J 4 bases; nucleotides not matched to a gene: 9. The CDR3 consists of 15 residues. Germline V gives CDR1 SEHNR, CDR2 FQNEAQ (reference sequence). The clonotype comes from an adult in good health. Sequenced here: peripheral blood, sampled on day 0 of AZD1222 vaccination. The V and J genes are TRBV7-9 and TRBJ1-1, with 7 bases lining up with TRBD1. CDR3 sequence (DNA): TGTGCCAGCAGCTCGAACAGGGGATCGCGCACTGAAGCTTTCTTT. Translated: CASSSNRGSRTEAFF.